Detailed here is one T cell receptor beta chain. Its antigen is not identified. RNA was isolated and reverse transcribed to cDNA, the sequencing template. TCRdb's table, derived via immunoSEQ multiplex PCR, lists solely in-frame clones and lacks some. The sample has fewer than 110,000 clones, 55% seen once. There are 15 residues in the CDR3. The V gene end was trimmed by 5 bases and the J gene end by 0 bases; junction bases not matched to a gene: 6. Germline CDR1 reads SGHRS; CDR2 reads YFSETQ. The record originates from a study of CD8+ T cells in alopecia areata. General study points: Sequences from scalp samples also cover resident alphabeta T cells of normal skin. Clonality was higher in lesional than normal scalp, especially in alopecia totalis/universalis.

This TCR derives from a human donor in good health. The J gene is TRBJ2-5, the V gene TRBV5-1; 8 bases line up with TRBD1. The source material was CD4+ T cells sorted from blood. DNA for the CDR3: TGCGCCAGCAGTCCGGGACAGGAGTACCAAGAGACCCAGTACTTC. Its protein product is CASSPGQEYQETQYF.